These 10 T cell receptor beta chains share one sample of origin, sequenced in a study of T cells in localized non-small cell lung cancer. Here immunoSEQ multiplex PCR was the method, and the copy in TCRdb shows in-frame clones only, minus some. The sample shows about 1,300 clones, 20% to 25% of them seen only once. The sequencing here drew on normal lung tissue next to the tumor, taken before any cancer treatment. These TCRs come from a woman aged 35-70 years with stage II lung adenocarcinoma.

In this sample, this clone turned up a few times. For the CDR3, the DNA is TGTGCCTGGAGCCTACTTAGAGAAGCTTTCTTT. It translates to CAWSLLREAFF. The chain carries TRBV30 and TRBJ1-1, with D hard to call. CDR1 is GTSNPN and CDR2 is SVGIG in the germline V gene (reference sequence). The CDR3 contains 11 residues. The germline V and J ends were trimmed by 3 bases and 8 bases, with 10 bases remaining between them.

By share, this clone counts as medium-sized. This CDR3 is also generated by other DNA sequences in the sample. V usage is TRBV28 and J usage is TRBJ2-2; no firm D call. V gave up 5 bases and J gave up 5 bases, with 9 bases separating them. The CDR3 has 13 residues. CDR1 MDHEN and CDR2 SYDVKM come from the germline V gene. The chain's CDR3 is CASSRAGTGELFF. The CDR3 nucleotides read TGTGCCAGCAGTCGGGCCGGTACCGGGGAGCTGTTTTTT.

Only a few counts were recorded for this clone. The chain has TRBV25-1 and TRBJ2-7, with TRBD2 as a possible D gene (5 bases). The CDR3 is 12 residues long. The germline V gene encodes CDR1 MGHDK and CDR2 SYGVNS. Trimming cost V 7 bases and J 1 base, with 8 bases left between them. The CDR3 loop reads CASKRESYEQYF. In nucleotides, the CDR3 is TGTGCCAGCAAAAGGGAGTCCTACGAGCAGTACTTC.

This clone was observed a handful of times. The chain uses TRBV14 and TRBJ1-2; D perhaps matches TRBD1 (5 bases). The germline CDR1 and CDR2 sequences are SGHDN and FVKESK. V dropped 0 bases and J dropped 6 bases, with 20 bases sitting between them. The CDR3 is made up of 17 amino acids. The CDR3 reads CASSQEAGTPQGDGYTF. The CDR3, as DNA: TGTGCCAGCAGCCAAGAAGCCGGGACCCCGCAGGGAGATGGCTACACCTTC.

This clone was detected a few times. The V gene is TRBV7-2, the J gene TRBJ1-1, with 7 nucleotides matching TRBD1. Germline V gene lookup returns CDR1 SGHTA and CDR2 FQGNSA. V gave up 5 bases and J gave up 1 base; unmatched junction bases: 1. The CDR3 spans 13 residues. The CDR3 spells CASSRDRNTEAFF. The CDR3 DNA follows: TGTGCCAGCAGCCGGGACAGGAACACTGAAGCTTTCTTT.

V gene TRBV11-3 combines with J gene TRBJ2-6; the D is unclear. The germline V gene encodes CDR1 SGHNT and CDR2 YENEEA. Trimming stripped 6 bases from V and 0 bases from J, with 9 bases between. The CDR3 loop spans 15 amino acids. The CDR3 sequence is CASRPQSSGANVLTF. The CDR3 DNA reads TGTGCCAGCAGGCCTCAGAGCTCTGGGGCCAACGTCCTGACTTTC.

The V gene is TRBV5-1, the J gene TRBJ2-3, with D possibly called TRBD1 or TRBD2 (5 bases each). Germline values: CDR1 SGHRS, CDR2 YFSETQ. The germline V and J ends were trimmed by 3 bases and 4 bases, with 15 bases remaining between them. The CDR3 has 15 amino acids. CDR3 sequence (DNA): TGCGCCAGCAGCTCTGGGACGGCGGCGGCAGATACGCAGTATTTT. The encoded protein is CASSSGTAAADTQYF.

This clone was found a few times. The gene calls are TRBV11-3 and TRBJ2-5; 12 nucleotides line up with TRBD2. CDR3 length equals 16 residues. Trimming removed 4 bases from V and 5 bases from J; junction bases left unmatched: 8. Germline values: CDR1 SGHNT, CDR2 YENEEA. In nucleotides, the CDR3 is TGTGCCAGCAGCTCGACTAGCGGGAGAGGTTTGGAGACCCAGTACTTC. Translated: CASSSTSGRGLETQYF.

V and J are TRBV28 and TRBJ2-1; 10 bases align to TRBD2. The germline gives CDR1 MDHEN, CDR2 SYDVKM. V shed 7 bases and J 1 base; nucleotides not matched to a gene: 7. This CDR3 is built from 16 residues. CDR3 nucleotides: TGTGCCAGCATCGAGCGGGAGGGCCGGTCCTACAATGAGCAGTTCTTC. Amino acid sequence: CASIEREGRSYNEQFF.

This clone is medium-sized (0.01 to 0.1%) by share. This sequence joins TRBV6-8 and TRBJ1-2; 7 bases align to TRBD1. V was pared by 5 bases and J by 2 bases, with 8 bases of the junction left unmatched. Germline V lookup: CDR1 MNHGY, CDR2 SAAAGT. The CDR3 sequence is 15 residues long. As DNA, the CDR3 is TGTGCCAGCAGTGGGCGGGACAGCTACAACTATGGCTACACCTTC. Its translation: CASSGRDSYNYGYTF.